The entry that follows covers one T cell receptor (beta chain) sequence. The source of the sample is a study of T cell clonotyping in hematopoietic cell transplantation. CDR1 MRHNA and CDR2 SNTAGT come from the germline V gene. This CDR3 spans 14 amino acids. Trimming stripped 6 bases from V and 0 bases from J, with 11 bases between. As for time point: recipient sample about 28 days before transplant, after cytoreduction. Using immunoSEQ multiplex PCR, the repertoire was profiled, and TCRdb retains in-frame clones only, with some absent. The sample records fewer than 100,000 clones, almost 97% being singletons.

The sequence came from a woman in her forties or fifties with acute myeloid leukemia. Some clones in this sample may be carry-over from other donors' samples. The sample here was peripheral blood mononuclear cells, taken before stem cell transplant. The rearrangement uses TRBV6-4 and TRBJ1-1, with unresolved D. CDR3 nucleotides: TGTGCCAGCAGCCTGACATCTATGAACACTGAAGCTTTCTTT. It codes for CASSLTSMNTEAFF.